The clone carrying this T cell receptor beta chain was observed once. Its antigen is unknown. The CDR3 extends over 13 amino acids. The sample comes from a study of shared clonotypes between healthy human individuals. Study findings and constraints: Limitation of the genetic and exposure-history diversity represented came from the few donors. Among donors, clonotype sharing was expected to be affected by sequencing depth. Some naive CD4 clonotypes, about 5.5%, turned up in common across four donors.

Profiling relied on immunoSEQ multiplex PCR, and the TCRdb table lists in-frame clones only, not all of them. Among some 1.5 million clones listed, roughly 96% were seen once. The split of CD4+ cells yielded CD45RA+ naive and CD45RA-negative memory subsets. This clonotype originated in a man aged 25-40 years in good health. Sequencing input: naive CD4+ T cells sorted from blood. Subset indicated: CD45RA+ positively selected. J is TRBJ2-7 and V is TRBV21-1; TRBD1, as called in the table, went unchecked against the DNA. TRBV21-1 is flagged as a pseudogene. The CDR3: CASSKQGPSEQYF. The CDR3 DNA sequence: TGTGCCAGCAGCAAACAGGGTCCGAGCGAGCAGTACTTC.